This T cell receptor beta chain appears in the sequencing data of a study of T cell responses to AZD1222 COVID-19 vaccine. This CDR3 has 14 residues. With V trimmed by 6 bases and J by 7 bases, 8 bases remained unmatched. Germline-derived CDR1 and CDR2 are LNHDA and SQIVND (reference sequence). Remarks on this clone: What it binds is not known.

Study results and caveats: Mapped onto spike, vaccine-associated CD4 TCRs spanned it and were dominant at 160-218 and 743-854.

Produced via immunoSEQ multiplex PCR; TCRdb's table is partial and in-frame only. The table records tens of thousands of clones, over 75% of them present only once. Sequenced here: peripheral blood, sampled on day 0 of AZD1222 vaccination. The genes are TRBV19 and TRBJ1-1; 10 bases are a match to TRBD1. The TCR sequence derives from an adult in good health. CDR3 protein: CASRLPGQGSEAFF. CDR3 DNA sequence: TGTGCCAGTAGGCTACCGGGACAGGGGAGTGAAGCTTTCTTT.